One and the same sample provided the 32 T cell receptor beta chains below, sequenced in a study of shared clonotypes between healthy human individuals. Only CD45RO-negative cells positively selected for CCR7 counted as naive CD8 cells, so terminally differentiated effector memory CD45RA+ cells were excluded. Assay used: immunoSEQ multiplex PCR; TCRdb lists only in-frame clones, some missing. Among roughly 590,000 clones, nearly 97% were seen once, and the ten largest hold 0.11%. Material for sequencing was naive CD8+ T cells sorted from blood. All receptors come from a woman under 40 in good health.

The J gene is TRBJ2-6, the V gene TRBV7-2; no clear D gene. The CDR3 spans 17 residues. The V and J ends lost 1 base and 0 bases respectively, with 10 bases between them. Germline V CDR1 and CDR2: SGHTA, FQGNSA. The CDR3 spells CASSLEGRYSGANVLTF. The CDR3 DNA follows: TGTGCCAGCAGCTTAGAGGGCAGGTACTCTGGGGCCAACGTCCTGACTTTC.

This clone is a singleton in its sample. The chain employs TRBV19 and TRBJ2-1; the D is unclear. CDR1 and CDR2 from the germline V gene are LNHDA and SQIVND (reference sequence). V was shortened by 2 bases and J by 1 base, with 9 bases between the two germline ends. This CDR3 region has 15 residues. The CDR3 DNA reads as TGTGCCAGTAGTATAAAGGTCTCTTCCTACAATGAGCAGTTCTTC. It yields the protein CASSIKVSSYNEQFF.

The chain uses TRBV19 and TRBJ2-2; 9 nucleotides agree with TRBD2. Germline CDR1 reads LNHDA; CDR2 reads SQIVND (reference sequence). This CDR3 contains 17 residues. Trimming took 8 bases from V and 7 from J; bases not matched to a gene: 17. CDR3 coding DNA: TGTGCCAGTTCCCTACGCTTAGGTCTAGCGGGGATCGGGGAGCTGTTTTTT. Its translation is CASSLRLGLAGIGELFF. The full variable domain, rest sourced from reference TRBV19 and TRBJ2-2, is DGGITQSPKYLFRKEGQNVTLSCEQNLNHDAMYWYRQDPGQGLRLIYYSQIVNDFQKGDIAEGYSVSREKKESFPLTVTSAQKNPTAFYLCASSLRLGLAGIGELFFGEGSRLTVL.

The V and J genes are TRBV29-1 and TRBJ2-7; D is unresolved. V was cut by 3 bases and J by 7 bases, with 10 bases left in between. The CDR3 spans 11 residues. Germline CDR1 and CDR2: SQVTM and ANQGSEA. CDR3 residues: CSVEMWPEQYF. CDR3 bases: TGCAGCGTTGAGATGTGGCCTGAGCAGTACTTC.

The chain links TRBV6-1 to TRBJ2-3, with TRBD1 identical over 12 bases. V lost 2 bases to trimming and J lost 5 bases; unmatched junction nucleotides: 8. Germline CDR1 reads MNHNS; CDR2 reads SASEGT. The CDR3 consists of 17 residues. The CDR3 loop is CASSESWDRGLLDTQYF. DNA for the CDR3: TGTGCCAGCAGTGAATCCTGGGACAGGGGGCTTTTAGATACGCAGTATTTT.

The rearrangement links TRBV5-1 to TRBJ2-7, with D maybe TRBD1 (5 bases). The CDR3 contains 13 residues. The germline V gene has CDR1 SGHRS and CDR2 YFSETQ. V dropped 4 bases and J dropped 1 base, with 9 bases sitting between them. CDR3 DNA: TGCGCCAGCAGCACGGACAATTCCTACGAGCAGTACTTC. This sequence encodes CASSTDNSYEQYF.

This sequence joins TRBV28 and TRBJ1-1; D remains unclear. V was trimmed by 6 bases and J by 2 bases, leaving 13 bases between them. CDR1 and CDR2 from the germline V gene are MDHEN and SYDVKM. The CDR3 runs 14 residues. CDR3 amino acids: CASRGPDLNTEAFF. The CDR3 nucleotides are TGTGCCAGCAGAGGGCCGGACTTAAACACTGAAGCTTTCTTT.

V usage is TRBV5-4 and J usage is TRBJ1-5; D uncertain. This CDR3 has 13 residues. Trimming pared 0 bases from V and 7 bases from J, leaving 8 bases between. Germline V gene data show CDR1 as SGHNT and CDR2 as YYREEE (reference sequence). This CDR3 reads CASSLGPGQPQHF. The DNA of the CDR3 is TGTGCCAGCAGCTTGGGACCGGGCCAGCCCCAGCATTTT.

This clone was counted a single time. This rearrangement joins TRBV25-1 to TRBJ2-5; D gene uncertain. With 1 base removed from V and 5 bases from J, the gap between germline ends came to 11 bases. This CDR3 has 14 residues. Per germline, CDR1 MGHDK and CDR2 SYGVNS. For the CDR3, the DNA is TGTGCCAGCAGTGAATCCCCAGTGGGGGAGACCCAGTACTTC. Translating gives CASSESPVGETQYF.

The gene calls are TRBV6-5 and TRBJ2-1; TRBD2 might be the D (5 bases). The germline V gene has CDR1 MNHEY and CDR2 SVGAGI. The CDR3 runs to 15 residues. The V end was cut by 5 bases, the J end by 0 bases, with 11 bases between. The CDR3 region has the DNA TGTGCCAGCAGTCGGGAATATAGCTCCTACAATGAGCAGTTCTTC. Residues: CASSREYSSYNEQFF.

The chain recombines TRBV18 with TRBJ2-3; no clear D gene. This CDR3 is 15 amino acids long. Germline lookup yields CDR1 KGHSH and CDR2 LQKENI. V was pared by 4 bases and J by 2 bases, with 13 bases between. DNA for the CDR3: TGTGCCAGCTCACTGGCGACTGGATCCACAGATACGCAGTATTTT. Translation gives CASSLATGSTDTQYF. Filled out from reference TRBV18 and TRBJ2-3, the complete variable domain reads NAGVMQNPRHLVRRRGQEARLRCSPMKGHSHVYWYRQLPEEGLKFMVYLQKENIIDESGMPKERFSAEFPKEGPSILRIQQVVRGDSAAYFCASSLATGSTDTQYFGPGTRLTVL.

The gene calls are TRBV9 and TRBJ2-3, with TRBD1 matching 10 bases. The CDR3 runs to 14 residues. Trimming at V came to 4 bases and at J to 4 bases, leaving 3 bases not matched to a gene. Germline V gene data show CDR1 as SGDLS and CDR2 as YYNGEE. In DNA, the CDR3 is TGTGCCAGCAGCTGGGACAGGGGTGCAGATACGCAGTATTTT. Amino acid sequence: CASSWDRGADTQYF. The full variable domain, completed using reference TRBV9 and TRBJ2-3, is DSGVTQTPKHLITATGQRVTLRCSPRSGDLSVYWYQQSLDQGLQFLIQYYNGEERAKGNILERFSAQQFPDLHSELNLSSLELGDSALYFCASSWDRGADTQYFGPGTRLTVL.

The chain couples TRBV5-4 to TRBJ2-3; 7 bases map to TRBD2. This CDR3 has 16 amino acids. V was clipped by 1 base and J by 5 bases; unmatched bases: 10. Germline-derived CDR1 and CDR2 are SGHNT and YYREEE (reference sequence). This CDR3 is CASSLWGGRKEDTQYF. CDR3 DNA: TGTGCCAGCAGCTTGTGGGGCGGGAGAAAGGAAGATACGCAGTATTTT.

The chain combines TRBV27 with TRBJ2-2; the D gene is possibly TRBD2 (6 bases). Between the trimmed V and J ends, which lost 5 bases and 4 bases, there was a span of 14 bases. The CDR3 is 15 residues long. Germline assignment: CDR1 MNHEY and CDR2 SMNVEV (reference sequence). As DNA, the CDR3 is TGTGCCAGCAGTCCTCCGGGACTGATCACCGGGGAGCTGTTTTTT. It translates to CASSPPGLITGELFF.

The V call is TRBV7-2, the J call TRBJ2-7; no clear D. The ends were cut back, 5 bases at V and 3 bases at J, with 17 bases in the middle. The CDR3 totals 15 residues. Looked up from germline, CDR1 is SGHTA and CDR2 is FQGNSA. The CDR3 here is CASSLRTALSYEQYF. CDR3 nucleotide sequence: TGTGCCAGCAGCCTACGGACGGCCTTAAGCTACGAGCAGTACTTC.

The chain combines TRBV7-3 with TRBJ2-3, with a tentative D call TRBD2 (5 bases). From germline, CDR1 is SGHTA and CDR2 FQGTGA. V lost 1 base and J lost 0, with 11 bases in between. This CDR3 region has 16 residues. CDR3 in DNA: TGTGCCAGCAGCTTAAAAGGAGGTGCTAGCACAGATACGCAGTATTTT. The encoded protein is CASSLKGGASTDTQYF. Variable domain in full (rest from reference TRBV7-3 and TRBJ2-3): GAGVSQTPSNKVTEKGKYVELRCDPISGHTALYWYRQSLGQGPEFLIYFQGTGAADDSGLPNDRFFAVRPEGSVSTLKIQRTERGDSAVYLCASSLKGGASTDTQYFGPGTRLTVL.

In the case of this clone: Other DNA sequences in the same sample also yield this CDR3. For the CDR3, the DNA is TGTGCCAGCAGCGACACGTACGAGCAGTACTTC. It codes for CASSDTYEQYF. The V gene is TRBV28, the J gene TRBJ2-7; D is undetermined. The V gene's germline CDR1 is MDHEN and CDR2 SYDVKM. The CDR3 consists of 11 residues. The V end lost 6 bases, the J end lost 4 bases, and 7 bases lay between the germline ends.

J is TRBJ2-1 and V is TRBV11-1; 9 bases are shared with TRBD2. Trimming took 7 bases from V and 4 from J; bases not matched to a gene: 14. CDR1 is SGHAT, CDR2 FQDESV, per germline (reference sequence). The CDR3 extends over 17 amino acids. The CDR3 nucleotides are TGTGCCAGCACCCCCGGCGGGGGCGGGAGGGCTTACAATGAGCAGTTCTTC. Protein sequence: CASTPGGGGRAYNEQFF.

The chain uses TRBV7-6 and TRBJ2-2, with 14 bases matching TRBD2. V dropped 7 bases and J dropped 5; count of bases not matched to a gene: 9. This CDR3 comprises 17 residues. Germline assignment: CDR1 SGHVS and CDR2 FNYEAQ. CDR3 sequence: CASTPGLAGVETGELFF. The CDR3 nucleotides are TGTGCCAGCACCCCGGGACTAGCGGGAGTTGAAACCGGGGAGCTGTTTTTT. Together with reference TRBV7-6 and TRBJ2-2, the CDR3 gives the full variable domain: GAGVSQSPRYKVTKRGQDVALRCDPISGHVSLYWYRQALGQGPEFLTYFNYEAQQDKSGLPNDRFSAERPEGSISTLTIQRTEQRDSAMYRCASTPGLAGVETGELFFGEGSRLTVL.

This clone was seen just once. The same CDR3 also results from other DNA sequences found in this sample. CDR3 amino acids: CASSGGDTQYF. In nucleotides, the CDR3 is TGTGCCAGCAGTGGAGGAGATACGCAGTATTTT. The chain couples TRBV2 to TRBJ2-3, with D unclear. The V end lost 4 bases, the J end lost 5 bases, and 4 bases lay between the germline ends. Germline lookup yields CDR1 SNHLY and CDR2 FYNNEI. The CDR3 has 11 amino acids.

For this clone: The same CDR3 is also encoded by other DNA sequences in this sample. The chain joins TRBV27 to TRBJ1-5; D might be TRBD1 (5 bases). V lost 3 bases and J lost 3, with 12 bases in between. Germline CDR1 reads MNHEY; CDR2 reads SMNVEV (reference sequence). The CDR3 is made up of 15 amino acids. The CDR3 region has the DNA TGTGCCAGCAGTTTGGGCACAGGAGCCAATCAGCCCCAGCATTTT. This translates into CASSLGTGANQPQHF.

The rearrangement uses TRBV4-2 and TRBJ2-1, with D perhaps given as TRBD1 or TRBD2 (5 bases each). Trimming left V 0 bases short and J 3 bases short, with 12 bases between. Germline V gene data show CDR1 as LGHNA and CDR2 as YNFKEQ. CDR3 length equals 16 residues. The CDR3 sequence is CASSQETGTYYNEQFF. DNA of the CDR3: TGTGCCAGCAGCCAAGAGACCGGGACGTACTACAATGAGCAGTTCTTC.

The V and J genes are TRBV27 and TRBJ1-2; weak D call: TRBD1 (6 bases). Per the germline V gene, CDR1 is MNHEY and CDR2 is SMNVEV (reference sequence). CDR3 length: 12 residues. Trimming removed 8 bases at V and 8 bases at J, with 15 bases between. CDR3 region: CASGYRAWGYTF. For the CDR3, the DNA is TGTGCCAGCGGATACAGGGCCTGGGGCTACACCTTC.

The chain uses TRBV2 and TRBJ1-4; 10 bases fit TRBD1. Trimming took 5 bases from V and 4 from J; bases not matched to a gene: 7. The CDR3 totals 16 residues. Germline V gene data show CDR1 as SNHLY and CDR2 as FYNNEI. The CDR3 DNA follows: TGTGCCAGCAGTCAGACAGGGGGCTCGGATAATGAAAAACTGTTTTTT. It is translated as CASSQTGGSDNEKLFF.

The gene calls are TRBV7-9 and TRBJ2-5; D could derive from TRBD1 or TRBD2 (5 bases each). The CDR3 runs to 16 residues. V was trimmed by 4 bases and J by 5 bases, leaving 20 bases between them. Germline lookup yields CDR1 SEHNR and CDR2 FQNEAQ (reference sequence). CDR3 bases: TGTGCCAGCAGCTCAAGTCCCGGGACCCGAGGGGAGACCCAGTACTTC. Protein product: CASSSSPGTRGETQYF. Using reference TRBV7-9 and TRBJ2-5 for the parts outside the CDR3, the full variable domain is DTGVSQNPRHKITKRGQNVTFRCDPISEHNRLYWYRQTLGQGPEFLTYFQNEAQLEKSRLLSDRFSAERPKGSFSTLEIQRTEQGDSAMYLCASSSSPGTRGETQYFGPGTRLLVL.

The chain joins TRBV2 to TRBJ2-1; TRBD2 matches 8 bases. V gave up 8 bases and J gave up 5 bases; unmatched junction bases: 5. This CDR3 comprises 13 residues. The germline V gene encodes CDR1 SNHLY and CDR2 FYNNEI. CDR3 amino acids: CASRSGDHNEQFF. As DNA, the CDR3 is TGTGCCAGCCGTAGCGGGGACCACAATGAGCAGTTCTTC.

This clone was seen just once. The chain is built from TRBV7-9 and TRBJ2-2, with D unclear. Germline CDR1 reads SEHNR; CDR2 reads FQNEAQ (reference sequence). The CDR3 has 13 amino acids. Trimming left V 6 bases short and J 6 bases short, with 11 bases between. The CDR3 spells CASSPPTAGELFF. In DNA, the CDR3 is TGTGCCAGCAGTCCACCCACGGCCGGGGAGCTGTTTTTT. The full variable domain, completed using reference TRBV7-9 and TRBJ2-2, is DTGVSQNPRHKITKRGQNVTFRCDPISEHNRLYWYRQTLGQGPEFLTYFQNEAQLEKSRLLSDRFSAERPKGSFSTLEIQRTEQGDSAMYLCASSPPTAGELFFGEGSRLTVL.

The V call is TRBV5-5, the J call TRBJ2-7; D ambiguous. The CDR3 totals 12 residues. Germline-derived CDR1 and CDR2 are SGHKS and YYEKEE (reference sequence). V lost 4 bases and J lost 7, with 12 bases in between. CDR3 nucleotides: TGTGCCAGCAGCCTGGCGGCAGTTGAGCAGTACTTC. Its protein is CASSLAAVEQYF.

The chain joins TRBV25-1 to TRBJ1-2, with 7 nucleotides matching TRBD1. The germline V gene has CDR1 MGHDK and CDR2 SYGVNS. Trimming removed 3 bases from V and 8 bases from J; junction bases left unmatched: 9. The CDR3 runs to 14 residues. The DNA for the CDR3 is TGTGCCAGCAGTGACCAGGAGGGGGCTGTAGGCTACACCTTC. This gives the protein CASSDQEGAVGYTF.

The CDR3 sequence: CASTPLAGLADTQYF. Written as DNA, the CDR3 is TGTGCCAGCACCCCACTAGCGGGACTGGCAGATACGCAGTATTTT. This chain connects TRBV5-6 to TRBJ2-3; 10 nucleotides match TRBD2. The CDR3 covers 15 residues. Per germline, CDR1 SGHDT and CDR2 YYEEEE. Germline trimming cut 6 bases from V and 4 bases from J; bases unmatched to any gene: 8.

The rearrangement links TRBV13 to TRBJ2-3; the match to TRBD1 covers 7 bases. Per the germline V gene, CDR1 is PRHDT and CDR2 is FYEKMQ (reference sequence). V was clipped by 4 bases and J by 2 bases; unmatched bases: 12. This CDR3 comprises 17 residues. In nucleotides, the CDR3 is TGTGCCAGCAGCTCCTCCGGGACAGCCTATCTCACAGATACGCAGTATTTT. Its translation: CASSSSGTAYLTDTQYF.

V is TRBV15 and J is TRBJ2-2; the D gene is possibly TRBD2 (6 bases). CDR1 is LNHNV and CDR2 is YYDKDF in the germline V gene (reference sequence). The CDR3 consists of 16 residues. V dropped 0 bases and J dropped 8 bases, with 16 bases sitting between them. The CDR3 bases are TGTGCCACCAGCAGAGATGGGAGGCCCCTAAGAGGGGAGCTGTTTTTT. Its protein product is CATSRDGRPLRGELFF.